These 2 T cell receptor beta chains were sequenced from one sample in a study of shared clonotypes between healthy human individuals. Repertoires were generated with immunoSEQ multiplex PCR, while TCRdb's copy carries only in-frame clones and drops some. The table shows 2 million to 2.5 million clones, with approximately 95% occurring only once. Sequencing was done on a sample of naive CD4+ T cells from PBMCs. Subset specified: CD45RA+ positively selected. These receptors all come from a man between 18 and 35 years old in good health. Some clones in this sample may be carry-over from other donors' samples.

This clone was recorded only once. The chain combines TRBV2 with TRBJ2-1; TRBD1 aligns across 9 bases. Losses at the gene ends were 10 bases for V and 8 bases for J; bases not matched to a gene: 6. This CDR3 spans 12 amino acids. Looked up from germline, CDR1 is SNHLY and CDR2 is FYNNEI. CDR3 coding DNA: TGTGCCAACTCCAACAGGGGGCATGAGCAGTTCTTC. This translates into CANSNRGHEQFF.

The chain uses TRBV5-3 and TRBJ2-1, with D perhaps being TRBD1 or TRBD2 (5 bases each). TRBV5-3 is known as an ORF, though its function is uncertain. V dropped 3 bases and J dropped 2 bases, with 15 bases sitting between them. There are 16 residues in the CDR3. CDR3 in DNA: TGTGCCAGAAGCTACCTTCGGCAGGGAGCCTACAATGAGCAGTTCTTC. The encoded protein is CARSYLRQGAYNEQFF.